These 17 T cell receptor beta chains originate from one sample sequenced in a study of identical twins. TCRdb called the 5' RACE reads again in MiXCR, with one record for every CDR3 protein. Here the sample spans about 190,000 distinct CDR3 sequences, 15% being singletons. These data also featured in a second study, about T cells expressing NK-cell markers.

Material: CD8+ T cells sorted from blood. These receptor sequences come from a woman aged 18-29 years in good health.

V usage is TRBV5-5 and J usage is TRBJ2-1; D remains ambiguous. Trimming shortened V by 6 bases and J by 6 bases, and 10 bases separated the two germline ends. Germline CDR1 and CDR2: SGHKS and YYEKEE (reference sequence). The CDR3 is 12 residues long. DNA of the CDR3: TGTGCCAGCACCCAGTCTGTCAATGAGCAGTTCTTC. This encodes CASTQSVNEQFF.

This clonotype was seen just once. The chain recombines TRBV7-9 with TRBJ2-2; 7 bases line up with TRBD1. Trimming at V came to 4 bases and at J to 5 bases, leaving 10 bases not matched to a gene. The CDR3 runs to 16 residues. Germline values: CDR1 SEHNR, CDR2 FQNEAQ (reference sequence). CDR3 region: CASSSSGTARTGELFF. In nucleotides, the CDR3 is TGTGCCAGCAGCTCGTCCGGGACAGCTAGGACCGGGGAGCTGTTTTTT.

V is TRBV19 and J is TRBJ2-7; the D is unclear. Trimming cost V 3 bases and J 1 base, with 10 bases left between them. Per germline, CDR1 LNHDA and CDR2 SQIVND (reference sequence). The CDR3 totals 14 residues. The CDR3, as DNA: TGTGCCAGTAGTATTGCGTTTCTGTCCTACGAGCAGTACTTC. It codes for CASSIAFLSYEQYF.

This clonotype was seen more than once but under ten times. The CDR3 DNA follows: TGCAGCGTTGAAGACCAGGGGGAGCAGTACTTC. Residues: CSVEDQGEQYF. The chain joins TRBV29-1 to TRBJ2-7; TRBD1 might be the D (6 bases). Germline CDR1 SQVTM, CDR2 ANQGSEA. CDR3 length equals 11 residues. With 0 bases removed from V and 7 bases from J, the gap between germline ends came to 7 bases.

This clonotype occurred a few times. The gene calls are TRBV13 and TRBJ2-1; tentative D call: TRBD2 (6 bases). Trimming took off 5 bases at V and 0 bases at J, with 17 bases between the two ends. The CDR3 totals 17 residues. Germline CDR1 and CDR2: PRHDT and FYEKMQ (reference sequence). CDR3 DNA sequence: TGTGCCAGCAGCCCCCCTAGCGCGTCGAGCTCCTACAATGAGCAGTTCTTC. This translates into CASSPPSASSSYNEQFF.

This clonotype was picked up a small number of times. The chain couples TRBV13 to TRBJ2-7; D is undetermined. The length of the CDR3 is 14 residues. With 4 bases removed from V and 0 bases from J, the gap between germline ends came to 10 bases. CDR1 and CDR2 (germline): PRHDT, FYEKMQ (reference sequence). This chain's CDR3 is CASSYYPSSYEQYF. DNA for the CDR3: TGTGCCAGCAGCTACTACCCTAGCTCCTACGAGCAGTACTTC.

This clonotype was counted between two and nine times. J is TRBJ2-3 and V is TRBV6-6; weak D call: TRBD1 (5 bases). Trimming took 2 bases from V and 14 from J, leaving 14 bases between them. The germline V gene encodes CDR1 MNHNY and CDR2 SVGAGI (reference sequence). The CDR3 consists of 12 residues. CDR3: CASSYLTDSLYF. As DNA, the CDR3 is TGTGCCAGCAGTTACCTAACAGACAGCCTGTATTTT.

This clonotype was detected only a few times. V usage is TRBV27 and J usage is TRBJ1-4; 9 positions agree with TRBD1. Germline trimming cut 0 bases from V and 5 bases from J; bases unmatched to any gene: 10. The length of the CDR3 is 18 residues. Germline CDR1 is MNHEY and CDR2 is SMNVEV (reference sequence). The CDR3: CASSLSRGVGTGNEKLFF. The CDR3 nucleotides read TGTGCCAGCAGTTTATCCAGGGGGGTCGGGACAGGGAATGAAAAACTGTTTTTT. The variable domain in full, completed from reference TRBV27 and TRBJ1-4, reads EAQVTQNPRYLITVTGKKLTVTCSQNMNHEYMSWYRQDPGLGLRQIYYSMNVEVTDKGDVPEGYKVSRKEKRNFPLILESPSPNQTSLYFCASSLSRGVGTGNEKLFFGSGTQLSVL.

The V and J genes are TRBV2 and TRBJ2-1, with D perhaps being TRBD1 or TRBD2 (5 bases each). Germline CDR1 and CDR2: SNHLY and FYNNEI. The CDR3 is 14 amino acids. Trimming left V 2 bases short and J 2 bases short, with 7 bases between. The CDR3 region has the DNA TGTGCCAGCAGTGAACCGGGGCCCTACAATGAGCAGTTCTTC. Amino acid sequence: CASSEPGPYNEQFF.

V usage is TRBV25-1 and J usage is TRBJ2-1; maybe TRBD2 (5 bases). Germline V CDR1 and CDR2: MGHDK, SYGVNS. V lost 4 bases and J lost 2, with 9 bases in between. The CDR3 length is 14 residues. CDR3 amino acids: CASSATRTYNEQFF. The CDR3 DNA is TGTGCCAGCAGTGCTACTAGGACCTACAATGAGCAGTTCTTC.

The J gene is TRBJ2-2, the V gene TRBV6-1, with D unclear. The V end lost 6 bases, the J end lost 5 bases, and 10 bases lay between the germline ends. Per germline, CDR1 MNHNS and CDR2 SASEGT. The CDR3 totals 13 residues. The CDR3 DNA sequence: TGTGCCAGCAGGGGGTCCATTACCGGGGAGCTGTTTTTT. It is translated as CASRGSITGELFF.

This clonotype showed up just a few times. The rearrangement joins TRBV6-5 to TRBJ2-7; a possible D gene is TRBD2 (6 bases). The CDR3 has 17 residues. The V and J ends lost 0 bases and 1 base respectively, with 16 bases between them. Germline V gene data show CDR1 as MNHEY and CDR2 as SVGAGI. The CDR3 DNA is TGTGCCAGCAGTTACTCGATGGGGGACGGACTATCCTACGAGCAGTACTTC. This encodes CASSYSMGDGLSYEQYF.

The J gene is TRBJ2-1, the V gene TRBV10-2, with 14 bases that match TRBD2. The trim removed 9 bases at V and 4 bases at J, leaving 11 bases unmatched. This CDR3 is 17 amino acids long. Germline lookup yields CDR1 WSHSY and CDR2 SAAADI. CDR3 sequence (DNA): TGCGCCAGTGAGGGACTAGCGGGAGAAGTAGAGTACAATGAGCAGTTCTTC. It specifies CASEGLAGEVEYNEQFF.

This clonotype was picked up a small number of times. V and J are TRBV9 and TRBJ2-3; 14 nucleotides match TRBD2. The CDR3 runs to 21 residues. Germline CDR1 SGDLS, CDR2 YYNGEE. V lost 0 bases, J lost 1 base, and 13 bases stayed unmatched. CDR3 DNA sequence: TGTGCCAGCAGCGTAGCCCCTACCGGGACTAGCGGGAGCCGACGCACAGATACGCAGTATTTT. Translation gives CASSVAPTGTSGSRRTDTQYF.

The chain employs TRBV5-1 and TRBJ1-4; TRBD1 matches at 11 bases. The CDR3 has 14 amino acids. V shed 3 bases, J shed 8 bases, and the junction held 3 bases outside the gene matches. The germline gives CDR1 SGHRS, CDR2 YFSETQ. CDR3 nucleotides: TGCGCCAGCAGCTGGACAGGGGGCGCCGAAAAACTGTTTTTT. This codes for CASSWTGGAEKLFF. Drawing the rest from reference TRBV5-1 and TRBJ1-4, the complete variable domain is KAGVTQTPRYLIKTRGQQVTLSCSPISGHRSVSWYQQTPGQGLQFLFEYFSETQRNKGNFPGRFSGRQFSNSRSEMNVSTLELGDSALYLCASSWTGGAEKLFFGSGTQLSVL.

The chain employs TRBV20-1 and TRBJ2-7; D is perhaps TRBD2 (6 bases). Trimming took off 3 bases at V and 3 bases at J, with 21 bases between the two ends. Germline values: CDR1 DFQATT, CDR2 SNEGSKA (reference sequence). The length of the CDR3 is 16 residues. The CDR3 DNA is TGCAGTGCTAGTTTGGCGGGATGGGATTCTGTCTACGAGCAGTACTTC. Its translation: CSASLAGWDSVYEQYF.

This clonotype turned up a few times. The chain joins TRBV14 to TRBJ1-2; 7 bases fit TRBD1. Germline CDR1 reads SGHDN; CDR2 reads FVKESK. J gave up 7 bases and V 1 base, and 3 bases lay outside the gene matches. This CDR3 has 13 residues. In DNA, the CDR3 is TGTGCCAGCAGCCAAGTCTCAGGGGGTGGCTACACCTTC. It yields the protein CASSQVSGGGYTF.